The clone carrying this TCR beta chain was observed at least ten times. The data were taken from a study of blood T cells in healthy people across ages. Together with a sample-barcoded 5' primer, a J-beta primer mix was included in a second PCR lasting about 6 to 11 cycles. TCRdb re-derived calls from the 5' RACE reads in MiXCR, one entry per CDR3 protein. The data contain about 780,000 distinct CDR3 sequences, about 47% of them singletons. The V gene's germline CDR1 is SGHTA and CDR2 FQGNSA. With 5 bases clipped from V and 0 bases from J, the junction kept 11 bases outside the gene matches. This CDR3 has 19 amino acids.

Sequencing input: blood. The chain uses TRBV7-2 and TRBJ2-1; 12 nucleotides agree with TRBD2. The sequence was collected from a man older than 75 in good health. CDR3 DNA sequence: TGTGCCAGCAGCCGACTAGCGGGAGTCTTTAGGAGCTCCTACAATGAGCAGTTCTTC. Encoded protein: CASSRLAGVFRSSYNEQFF.